The 19 T cell receptor beta chains presented below share a single source sample, sequenced in a study of blood T cell repertoires in COVID-19. The repertoire was sequenced with immunoSEQ multiplex PCR; TCRdb's copy has only in-frame clones and lacks some. The repertoire has about 73,000 clones, approximately 84% of them found once; the top ten carry around 30%. The sample comprised peripheral blood. The receptors were sampled from a human donor in a cohort sampled during active COVID-19.

The V call is TRBV9, the J call TRBJ2-1; 8 nucleotides line up with TRBD1. Germline V gene data show CDR1 as SGDLS and CDR2 as YYNGEE. The J segment lost 4 bases and the V segment lost 2 bases, leaving 5 bases of the junction unmatched. The CDR3 covers 15 residues. This chain's CDR3 is CASSVTQGGYNEQFF. CDR3 nucleotides: TGTGCCAGCAGCGTCACACAGGGGGGATACAATGAGCAGTTCTTC.

The J gene is TRBJ2-1, the V gene TRBV10-3, with a possible D match to TRBD1 (6 bases). The CDR3 contains 17 residues. Germline CDR1 is ENHRY and CDR2 is SYGVKD. The V gene lost 3 bases and the J gene lost 8 bases, with 23 bases spanning the gap. CDR3 in DNA: TGTGCCATCAGTGACCCGCGGATGACAGGCCGCAGGGATGAGCAGTTCTTC. Translation gives CAISDPRMTGRRDEQFF.

J is TRBJ1-4 and V is TRBV12-5, with D maybe TRBD1 (6 bases). This CDR3 has 14 amino acids. V was pared by 1 base and J by 8 bases, with 11 bases between. Germline V gene sequence: CDR1 LGHNT, CDR2 FRNRAP. CDR3 in DNA: TGTGCTAGTGGTTTGGCCCGAAGGGGGGAAAAACTGTTTTTT. Translation gives CASGLARRGEKLFF.

In this sample, this clone turned up once. The chain carries TRBV6-6 and TRBJ1-1, with D perhaps matching TRBD1 (6 bases). CDR1 is MNHNY and CDR2 is SVGAGI in the germline V gene (reference sequence). This CDR3 has 14 amino acids. Between the trimmed V and J ends, which lost 2 bases and 1 base, there was a span of 8 bases. DNA of the CDR3: TGTGCCAGCAGTTACGCAGGGGAGAACACTGAAGCTTTCTTT. Its translation: CASSYAGENTEAFF.

The J gene is TRBJ2-5, the V gene TRBV19; TRBD2 matches 7 bases. CDR1 LNHDA and CDR2 SQIVND come from the germline V gene (reference sequence). The V and J ends lost 5 bases and 2 bases, in that order; junction bases with no gene match: 5. This CDR3 has 14 residues. CDR3 coding DNA: TGTGCCAGTAGTTCAGCGGGGCTGCAAGAGACCCAGTACTTC. This gives the protein CASSSAGLQETQYF.

The chain uses TRBV6-1 and TRBJ1-2; 8 bases are shared with TRBD1. Looked up from germline, CDR1 is MNHNS and CDR2 is SASEGT. V gave up 4 bases and J gave up 8 bases; unmatched junction bases: 15. The length of the CDR3 is 16 residues. The CDR3 nucleotides are TGTGCCAGCAGTGGAAGACAGGGGACTTTCTCGGGGGGCTACACCTTC. This encodes CASSGRQGTFSGGYTF.

In this sample, this clone turned up once. The chain is built from TRBV2 and TRBJ2-5, with 11 bases identical to TRBD2. The germline gives CDR1 SNHLY, CDR2 FYNNEI. There are 15 residues in the CDR3. Trimming at V came to 4 bases and at J to 2 bases, leaving 3 bases not matched to a gene. The CDR3 sequence is CASSALAGGQETQYF. The CDR3 DNA reads TGTGCCAGCAGTGCCCTAGCGGGGGGACAAGAGACCCAGTACTTC.

The chain has TRBV27 and TRBJ2-1; the match to TRBD2 covers 7 bases. The V gene end was trimmed by 2 bases and the J gene end by 5 bases; junction bases not matched to a gene: 6. The CDR3 extends over 15 amino acids. CDR1 is MNHEY, CDR2 SMNVEV, per germline (reference sequence). The CDR3 DNA sequence: TGTGCCAGCAGTTTACGGGGGGTCGCCCACAATGAGCAGTTCTTC. As protein: CASSLRGVAHNEQFF.

This clone was counted between two and nine times. The CDR3 DNA reads TGTGCCAGCAGCTTGGGTACAGAATCCCATGGCTACACCTTC. Translation gives CASSLGTESHGYTF. The chain is built from TRBV5-6 and TRBJ1-2; D unclear. In germline, CDR1 is SGHDT, CDR2 YYEEEE. This CDR3 region has 14 residues. V lost 0 bases and J 6 bases, leaving 12 bases between the germline ends.

The chain recombines TRBV9 with TRBJ1-3; D uncertain. CDR1 and CDR2 (germline): SGDLS, YYNGEE. CDR3 size: 15 residues. V was clipped by 0 bases and J by 4 bases, with 11 bases between them. This chain's CDR3 is CASSVGSGEGNTIYF. CDR3 nucleotide sequence: TGTGCCAGCAGCGTAGGTTCGGGTGAGGGAAACACCATATATTTT.

The rearrangement joins TRBV7-8 to TRBJ2-7; 8 bases fit TRBD2. The germline CDR1 and CDR2 sequences are SGHVS and FQNEAQ. The V and J ends lost 1 base and 3 bases, in that order; junction bases with no gene match: 5. This CDR3 is 15 amino acids long. CDR3: CASSLGLAGLYEQYF. DNA of the CDR3: TGTGCCAGCAGCTTAGGCCTAGCGGGCCTCTACGAGCAGTACTTC.

This chain uses TRBV7-3 with TRBJ2-3, with 8 bases that match TRBD1. V was pared by 4 bases and J by 2 bases, with 5 bases of the junction left unmatched. CDR3 length: 15 residues. Germline V CDR1 and CDR2: SGHTA, FQGTGA. The CDR3 sequence: CASSSGQGITDTQYF. In DNA, the CDR3 is TGTGCCAGCAGCTCCGGACAGGGTATCACAGATACGCAGTATTTT.

The rearrangement joins TRBV7-9 to TRBJ2-7; 9 bases align to TRBD2. With V trimmed by 4 bases and J by 2 bases, 12 bases remained unmatched. This CDR3 is 17 amino acids long. Germline loops: CDR1 SEHNR, CDR2 FQNEAQ (reference sequence). The CDR3 nucleotides are TGTGCCAGCAGCTCAGAACAGTTAGCGGGGGCCACCTACGAGCAGTACTTC. It translates to CASSSEQLAGATYEQYF.

This clone was observed a single time. The junction shows a germline mismatch at one end, possibly a read error. This chain links TRBV5-6 with TRBJ2-1, with a weak D call TRBD1 (6 bases). CDR1 SGHDT and CDR2 YYEEEE come from the germline V gene. The CDR3 sequence is 14 residues long. The DNA of the CDR3 is TGTGCCAGCACTGTCGGGGACAACTACAATGAGCAGCTCTTC. Its translation: CASTVGDNYNEQLF.

This chain joins TRBV14 and TRBJ1-6; TRBD1 agrees at 7 bases. This CDR3 contains 14 residues. V lost 0 bases to trimming and J lost 7 bases; unmatched junction nucleotides: 0. The germline gives CDR1 SGHDN, CDR2 FVKESK. CDR3 nucleotides: TGTGCCAGCAGCCAAGAGACAGGGAATTCACCCCTCCACTTT. It translates to CASSQETGNSPLHF.

The rearrangement uses TRBV7-3 and TRBJ2-6; 9 bases match TRBD1. The CDR3 consists of 16 residues. Germline loops: CDR1 SGHTA, CDR2 FQGTGA. The V gene end was trimmed by 4 bases and the J gene end by 4 bases; junction bases not matched to a gene: 5. The CDR3 DNA is TGTGCCAGCAGCTGGGACAGGGCAGCCGGGGCCAACGTCCTGACTTTC. This codes for CASSWDRAAGANVLTF.

J is TRBJ2-5 and V is TRBV18, with no clear D. V was clipped by 3 bases and J by 1 base, with 9 bases between them. The CDR3 contains 14 residues. Germline V gene sequence: CDR1 KGHSH, CDR2 LQKENI. CDR3 coding DNA: TGTGCCAGCTCACCCCCGACGGGCCAAGAGACCCAGTACTTC. Translating gives CASSPPTGQETQYF.

The chain is built from TRBV2 and TRBJ1-2, with D possibly TRBD1 on 5 matching bases. The ends were cut back, 7 bases at V and 6 bases at J, with 15 bases in the middle. Germline lookup yields CDR1 SNHLY and CDR2 FYNNEI. The CDR3 has 13 amino acids. The CDR3 here is CASIWSGSNGYTF. CDR3 bases: TGTGCCAGCATTTGGTCAGGGTCCAATGGCTACACCTTC.

The V call is TRBV28, the J call TRBJ2-1; 10 bases fit TRBD1. Germline V CDR1 and CDR2: MDHEN, SYDVKM. Trimming removed 8 bases from V and 4 bases from J; junction bases left unmatched: 11. The CDR3 is made up of 16 amino acids. The CDR3 DNA reads as TGTGCCAGCTCGGGACAGGGGAGGTTAAAGTACAATGAGCAGTTCTTC. This translates into CASSGQGRLKYNEQFF.